This T cell receptor beta chain derives from a study of cytomegalovirus exposure and HLA in healthy donors. Study-wide findings and caveats: In a later analysis, several top co-occurrence clusters appeared linked to parvovirus B19, influenza, CMV and Epstein-Barr virus. The HLA-A and HLA-B alleles of most subjects were reportedly predicted accurately from TCR beta sequences. TCR beta V- and J-gene trimming was later associated with a missense DCLRE1C variant.

Use of 60 Vbeta and 13 Jbeta primers characterized the PCR. TCRdb's copy holds only in-frame clones and misses some; the assay was immunoSEQ multiplex PCR. Here the sample spans 95,000 to 150,000 clones, roughly 66% being singletons. Trimming stripped 1 base from V and 0 bases from J, with 10 bases between. Germline CDR1 and CDR2: SGHVS and FQNEAQ. The CDR3 totals 15 residues. On this clone: Its antigen is not identified.

The TCR sequence derives from a man aged 18 to 30 in good health and CMV-seronegative. Sequenced sample: PBMCs. The chain has TRBV7-8 and TRBJ2-7; unclear D gene. The CDR3 nucleotides read TGTGCCAGCAGCTTAGAGCTATCGAGCTCCTACGAGCAGTACTTC. This encodes CASSLELSSSYEQYF.